These 22 T cell receptor beta chains share one sample of origin, sequenced in a study of shared T cell receptors in the human thymus. The method was immunoSEQ multiplex PCR; TCRdb's version includes in-frame clones alone and lacks a portion of them. The profile shows hundreds of thousands of clones, about 84% of them singletons. Another study also made use of these data, one on human thymus T cells.

The sample consisted of thymocytes. The receptors here all came from a boy under two years old with a congenital heart defect.

The rearrangement uses TRBV6-4 and TRBJ1-1, with 8 bases that match TRBD1. The CDR3 spans 15 residues. The germline V gene has CDR1 MRHNA and CDR2 SNTAGT. V trimming: 5 bases; J trimming: 4 bases; junction bases outside the gene matches: 9. The CDR3 spells CASSLDRVGSTEAFF. CDR3 sequence (DNA): TGTGCCAGCAGTTTGGACAGGGTGGGGAGCACTGAAGCTTTCTTT.

The chain recombines TRBV4-1 with TRBJ2-4; 16 nucleotides line up with TRBD2. Looked up from germline, CDR1 is MGHRA and CDR2 is YSYEKL. The CDR3 sequence is 21 residues long. J was trimmed by 3 bases and V by 3 bases; bases with no gene match: 14. This CDR3 is CASSHVGLAGGPGTDKNIQYF. The CDR3 DNA is TGCGCCAGCAGCCATGTGGGACTAGCGGGAGGGCCAGGTACGGACAAAAACATTCAGTACTTC.

This sequence joins TRBV9 and TRBJ1-4; 7 nucleotides align to TRBD1. V lost 4 bases, J lost 0 bases, and 12 bases stayed unmatched. There are 18 residues in the CDR3. Per germline, CDR1 SGDLS and CDR2 YYNGEE. DNA for the CDR3: TGTGCCAGCAGCCCCCGGTTGGGACAGCGAACAACTAATGAAAAACTGTTTTTT. This codes for CASSPRLGQRTTNEKLFF.

V usage is TRBV6-1 and J usage is TRBJ2-7; D is ambiguous. Germline V lookup: CDR1 MNHNS, CDR2 SASEGT. V lost 10 bases and J 10 bases, leaving 20 bases between the germline ends. The CDR3 consists of 12 residues. The CDR3 coding sequence is TGTGCCACCGCCGGCCAGGCCTTATTACAGTACTTC. Translation gives CATAGQALLQYF.

This rearrangement joins TRBV2 to TRBJ2-3; the match to TRBD2 covers 12 bases. The CDR3 totals 16 residues. After removal of 7 bases from V and 7 bases from J, the junction contained 12 bases not matched to a gene. CDR1 is SNHLY, CDR2 FYNNEI, per germline. The CDR3 loop reads CASIPGLAGGHNTQYF. The CDR3 DNA sequence: TGTGCCAGCATCCCCGGTCTAGCGGGAGGGCATAATACGCAGTATTTT.

J is TRBJ2-7 and V is TRBV5-1, with TRBD1 matching over 8 bases. This CDR3 is built from 16 residues. V gave up 0 bases and J gave up 4 bases; unmatched junction bases: 9. Germline values: CDR1 SGHRS, CDR2 YFSETQ. The CDR3 nucleotides are TGCGCCAGCAGCTTGGCCAGCCCCCGACAGGGGTACGAGCAGTACTTC. Translation gives CASSLASPRQGYEQYF.

This CDR3 reads CASSLGEGSTEAFF. The CDR3 DNA reads TGTGCCAGCAGCTTAGGGGAGGGGTCCACTGAAGCTTTCTTT. The chain joins TRBV7-6 to TRBJ1-1; perhaps TRBD1 as D (5 bases). This CDR3 is 14 amino acids long. The germline CDR1 and CDR2 sequences are SGHVS and FNYEAQ. V gave up 1 base and J gave up 4 bases, with 10 bases separating them.

The sample holds one count of this clone. The chain joins TRBV30 to TRBJ2-3; 13 positions agree with TRBD2. CDR3 length equals 17 residues. From germline, CDR1 is GTSNPN and CDR2 SVGIG (reference sequence). The ends lost 1 base at V and 2 bases at J; junction bases unmatched: 6. The CDR3 DNA reads TGTGCCTGGAGTGAGAGGACTAGCGGGGGTATCACAGATACGCAGTATTTT. Its translation: CAWSERTSGGITDTQYF.

The rearrangement joins TRBV11-3 to TRBJ2-1; 11 bases map to TRBD1. The CDR3 length is 17 residues. V dropped 5 bases and J dropped 1; count of bases not matched to a gene: 7. The germline CDR1 and CDR2 sequences are SGHNT and YENEEA. CDR3 sequence (DNA): TGTGCCAGCAGCAGTCCCGGGACAGGGGGGTCCTACAATGAGCAGTTCTTC. Its translation: CASSSPGTGGSYNEQFF.

CDR3 bases: TGTGCCAGCAGTCGCGGCGGGGCTGGCGAGCAGTACTTC. Translation gives CASSRGGAGEQYF. This chain connects TRBV28 to TRBJ2-7, with D perhaps TRBD2 (6 bases). There are 13 residues in the CDR3. CDR1 MDHEN and CDR2 SYDVKM come from the germline V gene. V lost 5 bases, J lost 6 bases, and 14 bases lay in between.

The chain couples TRBV7-6 to TRBJ2-2; weak D call: TRBD2 (6 bases). Germline CDR1 SGHVS, CDR2 FNYEAQ. This CDR3 has 14 amino acids. Between the trimmed V and J ends, which lost 1 base and 6 bases, there was a span of 9 bases. CDR3 bases: TGTGCCAGCAGCTTAGTACCGGGGGCCGGGGAGCTGTTTTTT. It encodes CASSLVPGAGELFF.

The J gene is TRBJ1-1, the V gene TRBV5-6; 9 bases are shared with TRBD1. V shed 5 bases, J shed 2 bases, and the junction held 7 bases outside the gene matches. There are 15 residues in the CDR3. CDR1 is SGHDT, CDR2 YYEEEE, per germline. CDR3 coding DNA: TGTGCCAGCAGGCCGTACAGGGGGCAAAACACTGAAGCTTTCTTT. Residues: CASRPYRGQNTEAFF.

V gene TRBV25-1 combines with J gene TRBJ2-7, with TRBD1 matching 7 bases. Germline V gene lookup returns CDR1 MGHDK and CDR2 SYGVNS. The CDR3 runs to 16 residues. V shed 1 base and J 2 bases; nucleotides not matched to a gene: 8. In nucleotides, the CDR3 is TGTGCCAGCAGTGAATGGGTCTCCGACAGGGCCTACGAGCAGTACTTC. Translation: CASSEWVSDRAYEQYF.

The rearrangement uses TRBV11-3 and TRBJ1-3, with TRBD1 as a possible D gene (5 bases). This CDR3 region has 12 residues. Between the trimmed V and J ends, which lost 5 bases and 6 bases, there was a span of 8 bases. In germline, CDR1 is SGHNT, CDR2 YENEEA. DNA of the CDR3: TGTGCCAGCAGCCCAGGGCCAAACACCATATATTTT. It codes for CASSPGPNTIYF.

This chain joins TRBV5-6 and TRBJ2-7; D is unresolved. CDR1 SGHDT and CDR2 YYEEEE come from the germline V gene. There are 16 residues in the CDR3. With 3 bases removed from V and 1 base from J, the gap between germline ends came to 17 bases. The CDR3 nucleotides read TGTGCCAGCAGCTCGGCGGTCGTGACTCCGTCCTACGAGCAGTACTTC. Translating it yields CASSSAVVTPSYEQYF.

The CDR3 is CASSPGTGGNYGYTF. The CDR3 DNA reads TGTGCCAGCAGCCCCGGGACAGGGGGCAACTATGGCTACACCTTC. The chain has TRBV5-4 and TRBJ1-2; 12 nucleotides agree with TRBD1. Germline lookup yields CDR1 SGHNT and CDR2 YYREEE (reference sequence). The V and J ends lost 4 bases and 2 bases, in that order; junction bases with no gene match: 3. This CDR3 is 15 amino acids long. Filled out from reference TRBV5-4 and TRBJ1-2, the complete variable domain reads ETGVTQSPTHLIKTRGQQVTLRCSSQSGHNTVSWYQQALGQGPQFIFQYYREEENGRGNFPPRFSGLQFPNYSSELNVNALELDDSALYLCASSPGTGGNYGYTFGSGTRLTVV.

V usage is TRBV30 and J usage is TRBJ1-2; 9 nucleotides match TRBD1. The CDR3 extends over 13 amino acids. V shed 1 base and J 12 bases; nucleotides not matched to a gene: 9. The germline gives CDR1 GTSNPN, CDR2 SVGIG (reference sequence). The CDR3 protein is CAWSARDRDENTF. The CDR3 region has the DNA TGTGCCTGGAGTGCCCGGGACAGGGATGAGAACACCTTC.

CDR3 residues: CASSQEDTGVYSGANVLTF. The CDR3 coding sequence is TGCGCCAGCAGCCAAGAAGATACAGGGGTTTACTCTGGGGCCAACGTCCTGACTTTC. V gene TRBV4-3 combines with J gene TRBJ2-6; TRBD1 agrees at 7 bases. Trimming cost V 0 bases and J 0 bases; bases outside gene matches: 8. Germline-derived CDR1 and CDR2 are LGHNA and YSLEER. The CDR3 runs to 19 residues.

The rearrangement uses TRBV25-1 and TRBJ2-7; 8 positions match TRBD1. The germline CDR1 and CDR2 sequences are MGHDK and SYGVNS. V shed 3 bases, J shed 4 bases, and the junction held 5 bases outside the gene matches. This CDR3 is 14 amino acids long. The CDR3 region has the DNA TGTGCCAGCAGTGATGCCGACAGGGGTTACGAGCAGTACTTC. Protein product: CASSDADRGYEQYF.

A single count supports this clone. The genes are TRBV10-1 and TRBJ2-1, with TRBD1 identical over 7 bases. V lost 6 bases, J lost 0 bases, and 5 bases stayed unmatched. This CDR3 has 15 residues. Per germline, CDR1 WNHNN and CDR2 SYGVQD (reference sequence). The CDR3 DNA is TGCGCCAGCAGCAGGACAGGCTTCTCCTACAATGAGCAGTTCTTC. Amino acids: CASSRTGFSYNEQFF.

This clone was counted a few times. The V call is TRBV6-5, the J call TRBJ2-7, with 10 bases lining up with TRBD1. Germline values: CDR1 MNHEY, CDR2 SVGAGI. Trimming removed 5 bases from V and 6 bases from J; junction bases left unmatched: 4. This CDR3 contains 13 residues. The CDR3 here is CASSETGGSEQYF. The DNA of the CDR3 is TGTGCCAGCAGTGAGACAGGGGGCAGCGAGCAGTACTTC.

V usage is TRBV6-5 and J usage is TRBJ1-1; 7 bases align to TRBD1. Trimming cost V 3 bases and J 1 base; bases outside gene matches: 2. The CDR3 contains 14 residues. Germline assignment: CDR1 MNHEY and CDR2 SVGAGI. CDR3 sequence (DNA): TGTGCCAGCAGTTATGGGACAGCGAACACTGAAGCTTTCTTT. It specifies CASSYGTANTEAFF.